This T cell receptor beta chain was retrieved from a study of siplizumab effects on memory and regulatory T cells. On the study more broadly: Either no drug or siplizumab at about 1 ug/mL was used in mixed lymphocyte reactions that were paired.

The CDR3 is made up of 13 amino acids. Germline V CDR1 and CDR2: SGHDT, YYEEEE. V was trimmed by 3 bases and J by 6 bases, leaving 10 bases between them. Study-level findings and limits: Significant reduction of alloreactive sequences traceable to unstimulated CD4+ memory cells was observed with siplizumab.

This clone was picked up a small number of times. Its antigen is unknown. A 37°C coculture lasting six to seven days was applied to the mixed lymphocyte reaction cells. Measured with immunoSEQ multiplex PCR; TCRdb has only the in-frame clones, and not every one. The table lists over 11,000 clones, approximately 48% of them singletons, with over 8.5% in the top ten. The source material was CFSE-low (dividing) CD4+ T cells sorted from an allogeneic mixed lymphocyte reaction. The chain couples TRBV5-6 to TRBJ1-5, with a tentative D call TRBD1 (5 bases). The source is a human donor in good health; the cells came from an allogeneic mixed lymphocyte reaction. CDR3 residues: CASSWQGAQPQHF. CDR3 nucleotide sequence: TGTGCCAGCAGCTGGCAGGGTGCTCAGCCCCAGCATTTT.